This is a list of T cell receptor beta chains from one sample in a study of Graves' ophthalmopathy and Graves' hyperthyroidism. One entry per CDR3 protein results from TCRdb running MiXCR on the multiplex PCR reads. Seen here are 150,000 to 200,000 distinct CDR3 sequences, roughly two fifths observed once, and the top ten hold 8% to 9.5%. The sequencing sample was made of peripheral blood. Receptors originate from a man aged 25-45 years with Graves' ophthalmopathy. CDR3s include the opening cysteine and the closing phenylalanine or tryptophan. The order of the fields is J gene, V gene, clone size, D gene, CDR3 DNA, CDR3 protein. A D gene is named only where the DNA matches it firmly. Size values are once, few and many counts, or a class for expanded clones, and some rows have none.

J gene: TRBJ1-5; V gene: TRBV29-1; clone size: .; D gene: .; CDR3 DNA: TGCAGCGTTGTTGAAAGCAATCAGCCCCAGCATTTT; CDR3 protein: CSVVESNQPQHF
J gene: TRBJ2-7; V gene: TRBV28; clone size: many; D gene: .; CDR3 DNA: TGTGCCAGCATTCCCGGGCAGGGCGGCTCCTACGAGCAGTACTTC; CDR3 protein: CASIPGQGGSYEQYF
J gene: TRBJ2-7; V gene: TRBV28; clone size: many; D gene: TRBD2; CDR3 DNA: TGTGCCAGCAGTTTTATTGGACTAGTGAGTCGCGAGCAGTACTTC; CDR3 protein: CASSFIGLVSREQYF
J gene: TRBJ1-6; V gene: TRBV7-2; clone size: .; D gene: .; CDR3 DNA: TGTGCCAGCAGCCTACAGGGTCAGCAGTCACCCCTCCACTTT; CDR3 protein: CASSLQGQQSPLHF
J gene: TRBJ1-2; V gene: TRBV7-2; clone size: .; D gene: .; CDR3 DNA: TGTGCCAGCAGCCCACAGGGAAGGGGCGACTATGGCTACACCTTC; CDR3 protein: CASSPQGRGDYGYTF
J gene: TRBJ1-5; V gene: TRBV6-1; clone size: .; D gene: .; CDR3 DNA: TGTGCCAGCAGTGAATTCACGGACGGACAGCCCCAGCATTTT; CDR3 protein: CASSEFTDGQPQHF
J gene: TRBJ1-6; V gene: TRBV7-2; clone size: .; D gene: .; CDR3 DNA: TGTGCCAGCAGCCAAGAAAGGGATTCACCCCTCCACTTT; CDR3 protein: CASSQERDSPLHF
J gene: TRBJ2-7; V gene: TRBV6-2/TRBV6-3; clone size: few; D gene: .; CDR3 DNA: TGTGCCAGCAGTGCTCTCTCCACCTACGAGCAGTACTTC; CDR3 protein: CASSALSTYEQYF
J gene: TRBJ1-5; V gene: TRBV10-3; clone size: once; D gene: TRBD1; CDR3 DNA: TGTGCCATCAGCCGACAGGGGAACAATCAGCCCCAGCATTTT; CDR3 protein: CAISRQGNNQPQHF
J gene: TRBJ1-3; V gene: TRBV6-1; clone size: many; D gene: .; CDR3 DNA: TGTGCCAGCAGAGAACAACAGGGCTCTGGAAACACCATATATTTT; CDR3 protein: CASREQQGSGNTIYF
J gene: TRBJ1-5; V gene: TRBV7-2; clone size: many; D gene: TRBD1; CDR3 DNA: TGTGCCAGCAGCTTAGCGGGGACAGGGTATCAGCCCCAGCATTTT; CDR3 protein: CASSLAGTGYQPQHF
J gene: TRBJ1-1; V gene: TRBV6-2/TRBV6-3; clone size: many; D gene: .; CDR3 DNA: TGTGCCAGCAGTTTTTACACTGAAGCTTTCTTT; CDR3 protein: CASSFYTEAFF
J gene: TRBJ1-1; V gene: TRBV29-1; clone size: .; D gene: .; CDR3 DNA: TGCAGCGTTGTCTCCAGACCCGGGGCTTTCTTT; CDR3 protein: CSVVSRPGAFF
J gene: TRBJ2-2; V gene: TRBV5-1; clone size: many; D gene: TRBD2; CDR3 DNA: TGCGCCAGCAGCACCACCAGACTAGCGGGAGGTTCGAACACCGGGGAGCTGTTTTTT; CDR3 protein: CASSTTRLAGGSNTGELFF
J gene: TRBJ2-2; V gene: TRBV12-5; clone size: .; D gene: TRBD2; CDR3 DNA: TGTGCTAGTGGTTTGAGACTAGCGGAGAACACCGGGGAGCTGTTTTTT; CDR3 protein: CASGLRLAENTGELFF
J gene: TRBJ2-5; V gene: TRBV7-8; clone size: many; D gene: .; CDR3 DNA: TGTGCCAGCAGCTATCGGGTGGAGACCCAGTACTTC; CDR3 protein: CASSYRVETQYF
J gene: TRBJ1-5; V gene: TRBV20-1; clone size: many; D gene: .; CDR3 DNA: TGCAGTGCTAGACCCGGGGGCAATCAGCCCCAGCATTTT; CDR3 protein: CSARPGGNQPQHF
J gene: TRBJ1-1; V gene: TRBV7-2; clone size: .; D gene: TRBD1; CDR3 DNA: TGCGCCTCTCGGGCAGGGGGCATGCGGACTGAAGCTTTCTTT; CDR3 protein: CASRAGGMRTEAFF
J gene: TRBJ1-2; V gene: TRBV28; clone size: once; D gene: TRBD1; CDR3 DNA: TGTGCCAGCAGAACGACAGGGGGCGCTTATGGCTACACCTTC; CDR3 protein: CASRTTGGAYGYTF
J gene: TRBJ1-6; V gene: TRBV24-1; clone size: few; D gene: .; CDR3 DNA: TGTGCCACTCAGAGGGTCTATAATTCACCCCTCCACTTT; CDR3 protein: CATQRVYNSPLHF
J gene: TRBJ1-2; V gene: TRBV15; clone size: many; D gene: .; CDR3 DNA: TGTGCCACCAGCAGAGACCGACAGGTGGGCGGTGGCTACACCTTC; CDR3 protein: CATSRDRQVGGGYTF
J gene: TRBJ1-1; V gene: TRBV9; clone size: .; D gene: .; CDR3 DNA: TGTGCCAGCAGCTCAGACAGTTACAACACTGAAGCTTTCTTT; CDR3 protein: CASSSDSYNTEAFF
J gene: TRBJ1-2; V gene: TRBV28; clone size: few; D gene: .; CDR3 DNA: TGTGCCAGCAGACCCTATGGCTATGGCTACACCTTC; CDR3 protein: CASRPYGYGYTF
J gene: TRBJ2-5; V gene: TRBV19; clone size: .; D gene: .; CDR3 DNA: TGTGCCAGTAGTATGTATGGACAGAACCAAGAGACCCAGTACTTC; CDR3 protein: CASSMYGQNQETQYF
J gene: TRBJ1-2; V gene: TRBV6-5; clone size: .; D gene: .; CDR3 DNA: TGTGCCAGCAGTTACAAGGGAGCCACCCGGATCTATGGCTACACCTTC; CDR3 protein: CASSYKGATRIYGYTF
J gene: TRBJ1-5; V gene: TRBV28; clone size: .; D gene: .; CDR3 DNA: TGTGCCAGCAACAGGGCCAACGGTCAGCCCCAGCATTTT; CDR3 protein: CASNRANGQPQHF
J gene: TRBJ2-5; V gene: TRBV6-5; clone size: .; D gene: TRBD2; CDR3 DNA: TGTGCCAGCAGTTACTCGACTAGCGGGATCGGGGAGACCCAGTACTTC; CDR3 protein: CASSYSTSGIGETQYF
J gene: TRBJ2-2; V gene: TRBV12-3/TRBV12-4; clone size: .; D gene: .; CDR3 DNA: TGTGCCAGCAGTTTAGTTACGGCTTCTTGGGCCGGGGAGCTGTTTTTT; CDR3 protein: CASSLVTASWAGELFF
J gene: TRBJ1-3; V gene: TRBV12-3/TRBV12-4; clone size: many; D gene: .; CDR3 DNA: TGTGCCAGCAGGGAACAGGGTATTACTGGAAACACCATATATTTT; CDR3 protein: CASREQGITGNTIYF
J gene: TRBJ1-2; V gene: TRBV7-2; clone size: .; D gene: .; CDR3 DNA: TGTGCCAGCAGCTTAAGTTTAGTAGGGGACGATGGCTACACCTTC; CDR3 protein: CASSLSLVGDDGYTF
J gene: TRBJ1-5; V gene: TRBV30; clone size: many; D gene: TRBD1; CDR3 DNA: TGTGCCTGGAGTGTGGACAGGGGTCAGCCCCAGCATTTT; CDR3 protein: CAWSVDRGQPQHF
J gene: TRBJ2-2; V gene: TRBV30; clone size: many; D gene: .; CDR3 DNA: TGTGCTTACTCGTCAGGCGGGGAGCTGTTTTTT; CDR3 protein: CAYSSGGELFF
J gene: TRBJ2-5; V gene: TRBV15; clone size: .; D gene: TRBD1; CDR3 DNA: TGTGCCACCAGCGGGCGGACAGGGGGCGAGACCCAGTACTTC; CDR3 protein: CATSGRTGGETQYF
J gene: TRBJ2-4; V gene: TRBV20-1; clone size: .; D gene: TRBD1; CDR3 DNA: TGCAGTGCTAGTGGGACAGATTTAGCCAAAAACATTCAGTACTTC; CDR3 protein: CSASGTDLAKNIQYF
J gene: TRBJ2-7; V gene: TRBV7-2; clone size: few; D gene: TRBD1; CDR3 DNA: TGTGCCAGCAGCCCCAACGACAGGGCAATATACTTC; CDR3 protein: CASSPNDRAIYF
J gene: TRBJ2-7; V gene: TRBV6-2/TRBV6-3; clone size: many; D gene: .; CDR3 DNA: TGTGCCAGACCTCGGGACGACTTGAGGGAGCAGTACTTC; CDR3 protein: CARPRDDLREQYF
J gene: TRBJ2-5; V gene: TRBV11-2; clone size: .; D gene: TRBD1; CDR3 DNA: TGTGCCAGCAGCGTCGCCGGGACAGGGAATCGAGAGACCCAGTACTTC; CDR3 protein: CASSVAGTGNRETQYF
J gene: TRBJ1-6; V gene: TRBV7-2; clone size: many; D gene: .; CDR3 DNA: TGTGCCAGCAGCAAACAGGGAGGCCTCCACTTT; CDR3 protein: CASSKQGGLHF
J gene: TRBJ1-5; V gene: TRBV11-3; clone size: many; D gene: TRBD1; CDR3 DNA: TGTGCCAGCAGCTCGCCCGGACAGGGCCAGCATTTT; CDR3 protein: CASSSPGQGQHF